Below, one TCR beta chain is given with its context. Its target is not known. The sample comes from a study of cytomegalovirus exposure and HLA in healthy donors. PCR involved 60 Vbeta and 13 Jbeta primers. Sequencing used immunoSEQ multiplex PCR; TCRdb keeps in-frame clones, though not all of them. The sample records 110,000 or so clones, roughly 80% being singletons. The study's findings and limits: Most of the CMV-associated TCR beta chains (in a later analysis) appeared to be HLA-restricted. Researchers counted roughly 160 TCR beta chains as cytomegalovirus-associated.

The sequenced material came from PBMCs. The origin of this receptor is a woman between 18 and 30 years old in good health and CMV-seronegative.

The CDR3 loop is CASSLTGIGNTIYF. The CDR3 DNA follows: TGTGCCAGCAGCTTGACAGGGATTGGAAACACCATATATTTT. This rearrangement joins TRBV7-8 to TRBJ1-3, with 7 bases identical to TRBD1. V was pared by 3 bases and J by 3 bases, with 2 bases of the junction left unmatched. Per germline, CDR1 SGHVS and CDR2 FQNEAQ. CDR3 length equals 14 residues.